This TCR beta chain stems from a study of graft-versus-host responses after intestinal transplantation. Study background: All recipients got anti-thymocyte globulin induction, then tacrolimus and steroids for about 3 years. Broader study findings: High graft-versus-host to host-versus-graft T cell clonal ratios marked allografts of patients with graft-donor macrochimerism. Maximum circulating GvH clone levels tracked with early post-transplant HvG decreases. Analysis identified GvH clones in recipient marrow, with some appearing first in ileum or blood.

As concerns this clone: Its matching antigen is unknown.

Clones were read by immunoSEQ multiplex PCR, and TCRdb kept only the in-frame ones, dropping some. Among tens of thousands of clones, over 80% were seen once, and the ten largest hold roughly 0.64%. Germline trimming cut 6 bases from V and 6 bases from J; bases unmatched to any gene: 1. Germline assignment: CDR1 ENHRY and CDR2 SYGVKD. CDR3 length: 11 residues. This TCR was sampled from a human patient who received an intestinal transplant, so some T cells may come from the graft donor. Sequencing used PBMCs, obtained 98 days after intestinal transplantation. J is TRBJ2-7 and V is TRBV10-3, with 8 bases aligning to TRBD1. The CDR3 is CAIRDRGEQYF. The CDR3 DNA sequence: TGTGCCATCAGAGACAGGGGCGAGCAGTACTTC.